The following is a T cell receptor (beta chain) sequence with its context. The CDR3 spans 15 residues. Germline V CDR1 and CDR2: SGDLS, YYNGEE. Trimming stripped 0 bases from V and 4 bases from J, with 13 bases between. The record originates from a study of cytomegalovirus exposure and HLA in healthy donors. A multiplex PCR was run with 60 Vbeta primers and 13 Jbeta primers. The protocol was immunoSEQ multiplex PCR, while the TCRdb copy is restricted to in-frame clones and leaves out a portion. Among 130,000 or so clones, roughly 70% were seen once, and the ten largest hold 6.5% to 8%. Healthy individuals who donated bone marrow served as the donors.

The TCR comes from a man aged 35 to 55 in good health and CMV-seropositive. The chain joins TRBV9 to TRBJ1-1; the D gene is possibly TRBD1 (5 bases). Sequencing input: PBMCs. CDR3 loop: CASSVAAGRGTEAFF. CDR3 nucleotide sequence: TGTGCCAGCAGCGTAGCGGCGGGAAGGGGCACTGAAGCTTTCTTT.